This section outlines one T cell receptor beta chain sequence together with its context. Its antigen remains unidentified. The sample is drawn from a study of T-cell memory formation after mild COVID-19. Study-wide results and limits: CD4/CD8 balance held among clones contracting day 15 to 85, and later expanders leaned CD4+.

TCRdb re-called the 5' RACE reads through MiXCR, storing one row per CDR3 protein. The sample holds 400,000 or so distinct CDR3 sequences, around 19% seen once. Per germline, CDR1 SEHNR and CDR2 FQNEAQ (reference sequence). The CDR3 sequence is 12 residues long. V was pared by 2 bases and J by 8 bases, with 9 bases between. This clonotype was sampled from an adult woman who had mild COVID-19 (a few samples of this study predate the infection). Cell type and time point are not known. The material sequenced was PBMCs or a T cell subset sorted from them (not recorded which). The chain couples TRBV7-9 to TRBJ1-2, with D tentatively TRBD1 (6 bases). The CDR3 coding sequence is TGTGCCAGCAGCTTAAGGGGGGAAGGCTACACCTTC. As protein: CASSLRGEGYTF.